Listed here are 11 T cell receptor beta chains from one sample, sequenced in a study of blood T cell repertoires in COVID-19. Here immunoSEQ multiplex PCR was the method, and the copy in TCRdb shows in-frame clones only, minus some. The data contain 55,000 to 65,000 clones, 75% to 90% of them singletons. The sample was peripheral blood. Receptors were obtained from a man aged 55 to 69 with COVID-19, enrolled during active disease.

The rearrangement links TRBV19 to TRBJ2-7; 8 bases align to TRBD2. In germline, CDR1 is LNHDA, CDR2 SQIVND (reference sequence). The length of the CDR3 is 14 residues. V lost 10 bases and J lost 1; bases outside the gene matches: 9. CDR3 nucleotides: TGTGCCACCGGGAGCGGGAGCCGTTCCTACGAGCAGTACTTC. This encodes CATGSGSRSYEQYF.

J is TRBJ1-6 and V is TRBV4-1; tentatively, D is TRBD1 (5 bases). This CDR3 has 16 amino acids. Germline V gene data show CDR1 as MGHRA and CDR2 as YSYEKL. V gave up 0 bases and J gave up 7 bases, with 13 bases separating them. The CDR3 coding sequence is TGCGCCAGCAGCCAAGATTTGGGGACTCAGAATTCACCCCTCCACTTT. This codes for CASSQDLGTQNSPLHF.

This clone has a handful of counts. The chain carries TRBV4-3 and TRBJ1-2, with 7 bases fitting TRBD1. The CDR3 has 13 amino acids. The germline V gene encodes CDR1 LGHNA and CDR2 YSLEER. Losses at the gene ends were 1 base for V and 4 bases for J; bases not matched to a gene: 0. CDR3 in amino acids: CASSQGQGYGYTF. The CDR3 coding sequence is TGCGCCAGCAGCCAAGGACAGGGCTATGGCTACACCTTC.

CDR3: CASSNDPGTSWEQFF. The CDR3 nucleotides are TGCGCCAGCAGCAACGATCCCGGGACTAGCTGGGAGCAGTTCTTC. The rearrangement joins TRBV5-1 to TRBJ2-1; TRBD2 matches 9 bases. Germline CDR1 is SGHRS and CDR2 is YFSETQ. V gave up 4 bases and J gave up 10 bases; unmatched junction bases: 12. This CDR3 is built from 15 residues.

DNA of the CDR3: TGTGCCAGCAGTTACTCCCGGTTAGTAATGAACACTGAAGCTTTCTTT. It translates to CASSYSRLVMNTEAFF. The chain joins TRBV6-2 or TRBV6-3 to TRBJ1-1; D is undetermined. CDR3 size: 16 residues. Germline-derived CDR1 and CDR2 are MNHEY and SVGEGT. V was shortened by 0 bases and J by 0 bases, with 11 bases between the two germline ends.

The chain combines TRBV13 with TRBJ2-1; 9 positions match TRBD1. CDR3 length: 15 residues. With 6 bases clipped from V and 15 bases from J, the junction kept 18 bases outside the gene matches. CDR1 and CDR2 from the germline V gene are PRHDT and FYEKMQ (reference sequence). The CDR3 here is CASRGGGNRDRVPFF. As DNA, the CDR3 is TGTGCCAGCAGGGGTGGTGGAAACCGGGACAGGGTTCCGTTCTTC.

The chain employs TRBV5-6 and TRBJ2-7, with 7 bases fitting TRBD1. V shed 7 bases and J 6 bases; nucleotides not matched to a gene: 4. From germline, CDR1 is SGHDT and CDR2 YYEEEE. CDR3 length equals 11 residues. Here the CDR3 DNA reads TGTGCCAGCCACAGGGGATCCGAGCAGTACTTC. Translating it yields CASHRGSEQYF.

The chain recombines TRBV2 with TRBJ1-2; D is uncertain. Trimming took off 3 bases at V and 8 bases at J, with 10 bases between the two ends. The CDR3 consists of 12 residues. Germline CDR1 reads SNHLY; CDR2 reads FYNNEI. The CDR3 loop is CASSEAGVGYTF. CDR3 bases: TGTGCCAGCAGTGAGGCGGGTGTCGGCTACACCTTC.

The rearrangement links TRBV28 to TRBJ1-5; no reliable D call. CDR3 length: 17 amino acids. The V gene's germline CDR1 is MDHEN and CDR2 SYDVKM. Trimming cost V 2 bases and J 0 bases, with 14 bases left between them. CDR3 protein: CASSLPQTDYSNQPQHF. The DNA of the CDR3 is TGTGCCAGCAGTTTACCACAGACCGATTATAGCAATCAGCCCCAGCATTTT.

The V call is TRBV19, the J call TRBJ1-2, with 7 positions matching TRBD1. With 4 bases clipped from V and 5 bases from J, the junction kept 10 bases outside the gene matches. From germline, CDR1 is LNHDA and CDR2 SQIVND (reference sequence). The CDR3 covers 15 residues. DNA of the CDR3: TGTGCCAGTAGTAATCGAGCCGACAGGGCGTATGGCTACACCTTC. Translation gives CASSNRADRAYGYTF.

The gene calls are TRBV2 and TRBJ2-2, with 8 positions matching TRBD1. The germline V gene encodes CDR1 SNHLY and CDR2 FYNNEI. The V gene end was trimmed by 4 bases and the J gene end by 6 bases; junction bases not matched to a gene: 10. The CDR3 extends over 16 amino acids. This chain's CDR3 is CASSANRGRFAGELFF. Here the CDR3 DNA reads TGTGCCAGCAGTGCGAACAGGGGGAGGTTTGCCGGGGAGCTGTTTTTT.